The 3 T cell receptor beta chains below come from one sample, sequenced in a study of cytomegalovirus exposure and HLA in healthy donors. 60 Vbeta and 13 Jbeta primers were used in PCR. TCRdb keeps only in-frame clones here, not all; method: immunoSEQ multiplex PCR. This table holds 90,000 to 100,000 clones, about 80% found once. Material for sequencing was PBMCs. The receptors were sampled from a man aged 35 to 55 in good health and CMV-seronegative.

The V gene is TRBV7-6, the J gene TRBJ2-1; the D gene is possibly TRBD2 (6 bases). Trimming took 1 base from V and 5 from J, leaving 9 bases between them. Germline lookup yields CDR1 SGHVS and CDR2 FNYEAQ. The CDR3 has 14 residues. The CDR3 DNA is TGTGCCAGCAGCTTAGGATCGGGAGACAATGAGCAGTTCTTC. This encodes CASSLGSGDNEQFF.

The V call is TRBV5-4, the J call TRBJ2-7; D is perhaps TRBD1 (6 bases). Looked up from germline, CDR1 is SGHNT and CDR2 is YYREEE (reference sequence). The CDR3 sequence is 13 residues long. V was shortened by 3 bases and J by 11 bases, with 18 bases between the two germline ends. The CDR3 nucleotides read TGTGCCAGCAGCTCAATCCACAGGGACGTGAAGTACTTC. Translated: CASSSIHRDVKYF. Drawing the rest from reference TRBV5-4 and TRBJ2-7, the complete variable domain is ETGVTQSPTHLIKTRGQQVTLRCSSQSGHNTVSWYQQALGQGPQFIFQYYREEENGRGNFPPRFSGLQFPNYSSELNVNALELDDSALYLCASSSIHRDVKYFGPGTRLTVT.

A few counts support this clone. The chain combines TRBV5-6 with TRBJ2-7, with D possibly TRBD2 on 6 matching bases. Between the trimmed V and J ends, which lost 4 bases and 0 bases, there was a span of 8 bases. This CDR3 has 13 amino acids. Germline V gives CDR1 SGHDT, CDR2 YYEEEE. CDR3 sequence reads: CASSRDFSYEQYF. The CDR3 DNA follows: TGTGCCAGCAGCCGGGACTTCTCCTACGAGCAGTACTTC.